The 7 T cell receptor beta chains reported below all come from one sample, sequenced in a study of blood T cells in healthy people across ages. Primed by a sample-barcoded 5' primer and a J-beta primer mix, a second PCR proceeded for roughly 7 to 11 cycles. In TCRdb, the 5' RACE reads were re-called with MiXCR into one record per CDR3 protein. This sample has approximately 2,000,000 distinct CDR3 sequences; roughly two fifths occur once, and the top ten carry 23%. Source material: blood. These receptors were collected from a human donor in good health.

The chain uses TRBV5-1 and TRBJ1-4, with TRBD1 matching over 7 bases. Germline-derived CDR1 and CDR2 are SGHRS and YFSETQ. The V and J ends lost 4 bases and 8 bases, in that order; junction bases with no gene match: 14. The length of the CDR3 is 16 residues. DNA for the CDR3: TGCGCCAGCAGCCTACGACAGGGAAGGGACCCGGAAAAACTGTTTTTT. This translates into CASSLRQGRDPEKLFF.

This clonotype was recorded a few times. The CDR3 region has the DNA TGTGCCAGCAGCTTGTCGTGGGTAGCCTACGAGCAGTACTTC. This encodes CASSLSWVAYEQYF. The chain links TRBV12-3 or TRBV12-4 to TRBJ2-7, with D unclear. Trimming pared 6 bases from V and 2 bases from J, leaving 14 bases between. This CDR3 has 14 amino acids.

The rearrangement joins TRBV7-2 to TRBJ1-2; D ambiguous. Germline V gene data show CDR1 as SGHTA and CDR2 as FQGNSA. This CDR3 spans 15 amino acids. V lost 5 bases and J lost 1, with 14 bases in between. CDR3 coding DNA: TGTGCCAGCAGCCCGCCTAGGATACTTAACTATGGCTACACCTTC. As protein: CASSPPRILNYGYTF.

This chain links TRBV5-1 with TRBJ1-2; D is undetermined. Germline-derived CDR1 and CDR2 are SGHRS and YFSETQ. This CDR3 has 13 residues. V was clipped by 1 base and J by 4 bases, with 8 bases between them. The CDR3 here is CASSLTETYGYTF. The DNA of the CDR3 is TGCGCCAGCAGCTTGACAGAGACCTATGGCTACACCTTC.

V usage is TRBV9 and J usage is TRBJ2-7; D may match TRBD1 or TRBD2 (5 bases each). Germline CDR1 SGDLS, CDR2 YYNGEE. V dropped 4 bases and J dropped 0 bases, with 20 bases sitting between them. The CDR3 contains 17 residues. CDR3 sequence reads: CASSPNPGPLSSYEQYF. CDR3 coding DNA: TGTGCCAGCAGCCCAAACCCGGGACCCCTAAGCTCCTACGAGCAGTACTTC.

This chain uses TRBV6-5 with TRBJ2-1; TRBD1 aligns across 11 bases. Germline trimming cut 5 bases from V and 11 bases from J; bases unmatched to any gene: 8. CDR1 MNHEY and CDR2 SVGAGI come from the germline V gene. The CDR3 is 14 residues long. The CDR3 bases are TGTGCCAGCAGTCCCGGACAGGGGGCGCGGAAGCAGTTCTTC. Protein product: CASSPGQGARKQFF.

This CDR3 is CSVEWVGEQYF. CDR3 coding DNA: TGCAGCGTTGAATGGGTCGGCGAGCAGTACTTC. The chain recombines TRBV29-1 with TRBJ2-4, with no clear D. The J call may be in error: the DNA end matches TRBJ2-7 better. Germline CDR1 reads SQVTM; CDR2 reads ANQGSEA. CDR3 size: 11 residues.